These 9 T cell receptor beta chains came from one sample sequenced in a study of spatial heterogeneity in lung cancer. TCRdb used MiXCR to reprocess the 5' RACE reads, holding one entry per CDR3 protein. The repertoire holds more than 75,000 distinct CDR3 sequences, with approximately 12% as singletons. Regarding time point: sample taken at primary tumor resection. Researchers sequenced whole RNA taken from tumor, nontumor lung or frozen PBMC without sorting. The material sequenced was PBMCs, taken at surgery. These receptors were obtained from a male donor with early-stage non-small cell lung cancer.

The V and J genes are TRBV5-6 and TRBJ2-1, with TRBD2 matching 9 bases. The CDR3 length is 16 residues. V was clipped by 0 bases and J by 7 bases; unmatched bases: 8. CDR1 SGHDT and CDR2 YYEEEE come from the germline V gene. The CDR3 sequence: CASSLGVAGVGNEQFF. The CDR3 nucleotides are TGTGCCAGCAGCTTGGGGGTAGCGGGAGTAGGGAATGAGCAGTTCTTC.

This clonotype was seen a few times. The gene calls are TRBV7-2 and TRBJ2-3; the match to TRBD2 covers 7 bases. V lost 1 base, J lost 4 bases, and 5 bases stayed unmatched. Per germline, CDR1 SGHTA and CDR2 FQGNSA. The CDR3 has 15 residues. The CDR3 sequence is CASSLVSGGADTQYF. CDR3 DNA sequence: TGTGCCAGCAGCTTAGTATCGGGAGGTGCAGATACGCAGTATTTT.

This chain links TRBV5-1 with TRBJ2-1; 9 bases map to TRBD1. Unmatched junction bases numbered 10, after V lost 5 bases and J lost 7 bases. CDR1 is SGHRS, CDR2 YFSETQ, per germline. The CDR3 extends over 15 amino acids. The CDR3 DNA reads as TGCGCCAGCAGACCGGGACAGGGACTACAAAATGAGCAGTTCTTC. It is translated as CASRPGQGLQNEQFF.

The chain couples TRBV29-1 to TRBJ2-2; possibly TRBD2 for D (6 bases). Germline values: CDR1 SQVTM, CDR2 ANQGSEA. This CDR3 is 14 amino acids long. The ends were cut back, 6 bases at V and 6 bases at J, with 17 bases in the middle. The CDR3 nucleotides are TGCAGCGTCACCGGGACTCAGAGCGCCGGGGAGCTGTTTTTT. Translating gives CSVTGTQSAGELFF.

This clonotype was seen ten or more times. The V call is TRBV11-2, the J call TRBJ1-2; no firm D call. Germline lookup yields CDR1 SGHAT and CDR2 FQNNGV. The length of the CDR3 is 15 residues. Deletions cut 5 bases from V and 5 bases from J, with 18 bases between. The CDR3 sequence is CASSGTTGPTYGYTF. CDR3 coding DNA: TGTGCCAGCAGCGGCACAACCGGGCCCACTTATGGCTACACCTTC.

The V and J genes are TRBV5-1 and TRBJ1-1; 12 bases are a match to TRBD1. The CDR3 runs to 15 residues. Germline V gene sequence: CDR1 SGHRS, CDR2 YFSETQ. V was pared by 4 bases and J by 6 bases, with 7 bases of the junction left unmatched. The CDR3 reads CASSPGDRGRSEAFF. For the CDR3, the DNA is TGCGCCAGCAGCCCGGGGGACAGGGGGCGTTCTGAAGCTTTCTTT.

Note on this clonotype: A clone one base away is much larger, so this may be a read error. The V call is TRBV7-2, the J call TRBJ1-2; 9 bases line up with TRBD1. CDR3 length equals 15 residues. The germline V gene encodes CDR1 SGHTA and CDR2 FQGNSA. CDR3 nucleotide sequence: TGTGCCAGAAGCTCCAGCACAGGGGGCAAGGATGGCTACACCTTC. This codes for CARSSSTGGKDGYTF. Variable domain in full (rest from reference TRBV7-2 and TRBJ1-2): GAGVSQSPSNKVTEKGKDVELRCDPISGHTALYWYRQSLGQGLEFLIYFQGNSAPDKSGLPSDRFSAERTGGSVSTLTIQRTQQEDSAVYLCARSSSTGGKDGYTFGSGTRLTVV.

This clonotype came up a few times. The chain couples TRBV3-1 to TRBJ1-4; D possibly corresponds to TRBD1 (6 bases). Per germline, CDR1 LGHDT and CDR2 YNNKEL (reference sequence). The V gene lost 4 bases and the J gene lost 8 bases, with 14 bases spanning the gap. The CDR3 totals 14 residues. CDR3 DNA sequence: TGTGCCAGCAGCCCAGGGGCAGGCGGCGAAAAACTGTTTTTT. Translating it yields CASSPGAGGEKLFF.

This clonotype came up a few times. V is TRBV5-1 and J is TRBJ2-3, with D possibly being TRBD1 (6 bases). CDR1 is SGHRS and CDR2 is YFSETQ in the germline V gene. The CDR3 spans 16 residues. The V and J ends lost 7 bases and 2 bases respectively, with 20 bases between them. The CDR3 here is CASSTPQGQNTDTQYF. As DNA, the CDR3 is TGCGCCAGCTCCACTCCTCAGGGACAAAACACAGATACGCAGTATTTT.